What follows are 5 T cell receptor beta chains derived from one specimen sequenced in a study of cytomegalovirus exposure and HLA in healthy donors. The PCR was carried out with 60 Vbeta primers and 13 Jbeta primers. The table came from immunoSEQ multiplex PCR; TCRdb's copy has only in-frame clones and leaves some out. The profile shows 150,000 to 250,000 clones, approximately 85% of them singletons. The sequencing sample was made of PBMCs. All receptors derive from a woman between 50 and 59 years old in good health and CMV-seronegative.

The chain couples TRBV12-2 to TRBJ2-7; whether TRBD2, the table's D call, matches the DNA was not checked. TRBV12-2 is termed a pseudogene. There are 15 residues in the CDR3. CDR3 residues: CASRLRPGGPYEQYF. The CDR3 DNA follows: TGTGCAAGTCGCTTAAGGCCGGGAGGGCCTTACGAGCAGTACTTC.

The chain joins TRBV6-6 to TRBJ2-2; 10 positions agree with TRBD2. CDR3 length: 14 residues. The J segment lost 6 bases and the V segment lost 10 bases, leaving 8 bases of the junction unmatched. Germline CDR1 MNHNY, CDR2 SVGAGI (reference sequence). The CDR3: CAIEAGGPSGELFF. The DNA for the CDR3 is TGTGCCATAGAAGCGGGAGGGCCTTCCGGGGAGCTGTTTTTT.

The chain has TRBV10-3 and TRBJ2-5; D remains ambiguous. V lost 4 bases to trimming and J lost 1 base, with 7 bases between them. The CDR3 extends over 13 amino acids. Germline lookup yields CDR1 ENHRY and CDR2 SYGVKD. Here the CDR3 DNA reads TGTGCCATCAGTGCCACTTCCCAAGAGACCCAGTACTTC. The encoded protein is CAISATSQETQYF.

The chain carries TRBV10-3 and TRBJ1-1; 7 positions match TRBD1. V was clipped by 5 bases and J by 1 base; unmatched bases: 7. The CDR3 is 15 residues long. Germline V CDR1 and CDR2: ENHRY, SYGVKD. In DNA form, the CDR3 reads TGTGCCATCAGTCCAGGACAGGCGTCGAACACTGAAGCTTTCTTT. Its protein is CAISPGQASNTEAFF.

The V call is TRBV6-1, the J call TRBJ1-1, with D unclear. Trimming removed 6 bases at V and 1 base at J, with 9 bases between. The germline CDR1 and CDR2 sequences are MNHNS and SASEGT. CDR3 size: 13 residues. CDR3 sequence (DNA): TGTGCCAGCAGCCTGGGAGGGAACACTGAAGCTTTCTTT. It codes for CASSLGGNTEAFF.